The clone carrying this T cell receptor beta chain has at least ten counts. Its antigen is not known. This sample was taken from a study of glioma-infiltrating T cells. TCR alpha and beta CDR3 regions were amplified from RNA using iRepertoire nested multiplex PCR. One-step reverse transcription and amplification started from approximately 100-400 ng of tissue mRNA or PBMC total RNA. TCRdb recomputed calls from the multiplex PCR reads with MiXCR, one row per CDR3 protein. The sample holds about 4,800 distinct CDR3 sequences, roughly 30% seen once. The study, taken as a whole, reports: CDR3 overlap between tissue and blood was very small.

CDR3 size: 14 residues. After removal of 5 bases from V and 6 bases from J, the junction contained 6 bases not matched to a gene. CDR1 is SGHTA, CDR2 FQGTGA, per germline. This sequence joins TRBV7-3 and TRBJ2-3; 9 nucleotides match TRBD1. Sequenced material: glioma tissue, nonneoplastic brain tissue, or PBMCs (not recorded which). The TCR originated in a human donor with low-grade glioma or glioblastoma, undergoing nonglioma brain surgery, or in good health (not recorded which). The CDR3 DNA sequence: TGTGCCAGCAGCCTGACAGGGGGAAGGGATACGCAGTATTTT. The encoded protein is CASSLTGGRDTQYF.